Listed here are 31 T cell receptor beta chains from one sample, sequenced in a study of shared clonotypes between healthy human individuals. The repertoire was sequenced with immunoSEQ multiplex PCR; TCRdb's copy has only in-frame clones and lacks some. The sample carries approximately 110,000 clones, approximately 70% recorded once. Sequencing input: memory CD8+ T cells sorted from blood. Subset in this sample: CD45RO+ cells pooled with CCR7-negative TemRA cells. These receptors all stem from a woman aged 25 to 39 in good health.

This clone was recorded at least ten times. V gene TRBV12-5 combines with J gene TRBJ2-3, with 9 positions matching TRBD2. Unmatched junction bases numbered 3, after V lost 1 base and J lost 4 bases. The CDR3 is made up of 15 amino acids. CDR1 is LGHNT and CDR2 is FRNRAP in the germline V gene. The CDR3 sequence is CASGLGGRAADTQYF. CDR3 nucleotides: TGTGCTAGTGGTTTGGGCGGGAGGGCCGCAGATACGCAGTATTTT.

The chain couples TRBV19 to TRBJ2-7, with TRBD2 matching over 7 bases. This CDR3 contains 15 residues. Germline V gene data show CDR1 as LNHDA and CDR2 as SQIVND (reference sequence). Trimming took 3 bases from V and 0 from J; bases not matched to a gene: 5. CDR3 sequence (DNA): TGTGCCAGTAGTATGCTAGCGGACCGCTCCTACGAGCAGTACTTC. It codes for CASSMLADRSYEQYF.

The chain combines TRBV28 with TRBJ1-2, with a weak D call TRBD1 (6 bases). V lost 3 bases, J lost 7 bases, and 9 bases lay in between. Germline CDR1 and CDR2: MDHEN and SYDVKM. This CDR3 has 12 residues. CDR3 in DNA: TGTGCCAGCAGTTTTGGGGGGCCTGGCTACACCTTC. It codes for CASSFGGPGYTF.

The chain employs TRBV5-1 and TRBJ1-4; 8 bases match TRBD1. This CDR3 contains 15 residues. Per germline, CDR1 SGHRS and CDR2 YFSETQ. The J segment lost 2 bases and the V segment lost 4 bases, leaving 4 bases of the junction unmatched. The CDR3 sequence: CASSPRTGTNEKLFF. In nucleotides, the CDR3 is TGCGCCAGCAGCCCAAGGACAGGGACTAATGAAAAACTGTTTTTT.

This clone was seen at least ten times. The V call is TRBV2, the J call TRBJ1-2; no clear D gene. Germline-derived CDR1 and CDR2 are SNHLY and FYNNEI. The germline V and J ends were trimmed by 2 bases and 2 bases, with 27 bases remaining between them. The CDR3 has 20 amino acids. The CDR3 here is CASSEPASSAIPRLNYGYTF. In DNA form, the CDR3 reads TGTGCCAGCAGTGAACCCGCAAGCAGCGCTATCCCGCGCTTAAACTATGGCTACACCTTC.

The chain has TRBV14 and TRBJ2-7; TRBD2 aligns across 13 bases. The CDR3 runs to 18 residues. Germline CDR1 is SGHDN and CDR2 is FVKESK. V shed 1 base, J shed 6 bases, and the junction held 12 bases outside the gene matches. The CDR3 is CASSQVYGTSGIGGEQYF. The CDR3 nucleotides read TGTGCCAGCAGCCAAGTCTACGGGACTAGCGGGATAGGGGGCGAGCAGTACTTC.

This sequence joins TRBV27 and TRBJ1-1; D is undetermined. CDR3 length: 13 amino acids. V gave up 3 bases and J gave up 1 base, with 6 bases separating them. CDR1 and CDR2 from the germline V gene are MNHEY and SMNVEV (reference sequence). The CDR3: CASSFTTNTEAFF. The DNA of the CDR3 is TGTGCCAGCAGTTTCACAACGAACACTGAAGCTTTCTTT.

This clone was counted many times. The V call is TRBV25-1, the J call TRBJ2-7; D unresolved. CDR1 and CDR2 from the germline V gene are MGHDK and SYGVNS. Trimming removed 4 bases at V and 5 bases at J, with 9 bases between. The CDR3 consists of 12 residues. CDR3 sequence reads: CASSVEQNEQYF. CDR3 in DNA: TGTGCCAGCAGTGTTGAGCAGAACGAGCAGTACTTC.

The chain couples TRBV7-9 to TRBJ2-7; 9 bases are a match to TRBD2. The V and J ends lost 3 bases and 3 bases, in that order; junction bases with no gene match: 9. Germline V gene data show CDR1 as SEHNR and CDR2 as FQNEAQ (reference sequence). CDR3 length: 16 residues. The CDR3 loop reads CASSFRASSGNYEQYF. The DNA of the CDR3 is TGTGCCAGCAGCTTTAGGGCTTCTAGCGGGAACTACGAGCAGTACTTC.

The CDR3 coding sequence is TGTGCCAGCGGGCCCTACGAGCAGTACTTC. Amino acids: CASGPYEQYF. The chain combines TRBV28 with TRBJ2-7; D remains ambiguous. The length of the CDR3 is 10 residues. Per germline, CDR1 MDHEN and CDR2 SYDVKM. V was cut by 8 bases and J by 2 bases, with 4 bases left in between.

This chain joins TRBV29-1 and TRBJ2-1; 8 positions agree with TRBD1. This CDR3 comprises 17 residues. The J segment lost 3 bases and the V segment lost 3 bases, leaving 13 bases of the junction unmatched. Germline V lookup: CDR1 SQVTM, CDR2 ANQGSEA. As DNA, the CDR3 is TGCAGCGTTGATATGGGACAGGCGACATACCGCTACAATGAGCAGTTCTTC. Encoded protein: CSVDMGQATYRYNEQFF.

This clone has just a few counts. This sequence joins TRBV15 and TRBJ1-3; D not resolved. Trimming removed 5 bases from V and 0 bases from J, with 14 bases in between. The CDR3 totals 16 residues. CDR1 and CDR2 from the germline V gene are LNHNV and YYDKDF (reference sequence). The chain's CDR3 is CATSRSAETSGNTIYF. Written as DNA, the CDR3 is TGTGCCACCAGCCGGAGCGCGGAAACCTCTGGAAACACCATATATTTT.

By share, this clone counts as medium-sized. This sample includes further DNA sequences coding for the same CDR3. V usage is TRBV6-1 and J usage is TRBJ1-5; D ambiguous. CDR3 length: 11 residues. The V gene lost 2 bases and the J gene lost 15 bases, with 11 bases spanning the gap. Per germline, CDR1 MNHNS and CDR2 SASEGT. CDR3 DNA: TGTGCCAGCAGTGAAACTCCCTTTTCGCATTTT. Translating gives CASSETPFSHF.

The rearrangement joins TRBV14 to TRBJ2-2; the D gene is possibly TRBD1 (5 bases). The germline gives CDR1 SGHDN, CDR2 FVKESK. With 10 bases removed from V and 2 bases from J, the gap between germline ends came to 14 bases. This CDR3 has 14 residues. In DNA form, the CDR3 reads TGTGCCACCTTAGCCACAGGTAACACCGGGGAGCTGTTTTTT. This sequence encodes CATLATGNTGELFF.

This chain connects TRBV25-1 to TRBJ2-7; tentatively, D is TRBD1 (6 bases). V was pared by 6 bases and J by 4 bases, with 10 bases between. The length of the CDR3 is 12 residues. Germline V gives CDR1 MGHDK, CDR2 SYGVNS. CDR3 protein: CASRGQSYEQYF. The CDR3, as DNA: TGTGCCAGCAGAGGACAGTCATACGAGCAGTACTTC.

This chain connects TRBV9 to TRBJ2-1; D not certain. This CDR3 contains 13 residues. CDR1 is SGDLS, CDR2 YYNGEE, per germline. Trimming shortened V by 2 bases and J by 10 bases, and 13 bases separated the two germline ends. CDR3 protein: CASSVAWRTEQFF. In DNA form, the CDR3 reads TGTGCCAGCAGCGTGGCTTGGCGGACGGAGCAGTTCTTC. Looking up the rest from reference TRBV9 and TRBJ2-1 gives the full variable domain: DSGVTQTPKHLITATGQRVTLRCSPRSGDLSVYWYQQSLDQGLQFLIQYYNGEERAKGNILERFSAQQFPDLHSELNLSSLELGDSALYFCASSVAWRTEQFFGPGTRLTVL.

This clone appeared a few times. The chain joins TRBV4-2 to TRBJ2-1; TRBD2 might be the D (6 bases). CDR1 and CDR2 (germline): LGHNA, YNFKEQ. Trimming shortened V by 3 bases and J by 7 bases, and 16 bases separated the two germline ends. The CDR3 has 15 residues. The CDR3 DNA is TGTGCCAGCAGCCAGACGGGAGAACTATCGAATGAGCAGTTCTTC. Protein sequence: CASSQTGELSNEQFF.

The V and J genes are TRBV5-4 and TRBJ2-1, with D uncertain. This CDR3 has 13 amino acids. Germline V gene data show CDR1 as SGHNT and CDR2 as YYREEE (reference sequence). The germline V and J ends were trimmed by 0 bases and 7 bases, with 8 bases remaining between them. The CDR3 reads CASSLDRHNEQFF. CDR3 in DNA: TGTGCCAGCAGCTTGGACCGGCATAATGAGCAGTTCTTC.

The chain recombines TRBV7-9 with TRBJ1-2, with D perhaps TRBD1 (5 bases). Trimming removed 4 bases from V and 4 bases from J, with 28 bases in between. This CDR3 region has 19 residues. Germline assignment: CDR1 SEHNR and CDR2 FQNEAQ (reference sequence). CDR3 bases: TGTGCCAGCAGCTACGTTCCCGGGTTCCGGGACTATACTGGCTATGGCTACACCTTC. Encoded protein: CASSYVPGFRDYTGYGYTF.

In regard to this clone: One end of the junction is discordant with germline, which a read error may explain. J is TRBJ2-3 and V is TRBV5-6, with unresolved D. Germline CDR1 reads SGHDT; CDR2 reads YYEEEE. The CDR3 totals 17 residues. As DNA, the CDR3 is TGTGCCAGCACCTTGGACGGAACACACATGATCACAGATACGCAGTATTTT. Translated: CASTLDGTHMITDTQYF.

The chain uses TRBV18 and TRBJ2-3; a weak D match, TRBD2 (6 bases). The CDR3 extends over 21 amino acids. In germline, CDR1 is KGHSH, CDR2 LQKENI. Trimming pared 6 bases from V and 2 bases from J, leaving 33 bases between. The CDR3 reads CASSTTRMGFKRPTNTDTQYF. CDR3 nucleotides: TGTGCCAGCTCCACGACTAGAATGGGTTTTAAACGACCGACGAACACAGATACGCAGTATTTT.

The chain has TRBV4-2 and TRBJ1-6; no definite D call. This CDR3 is 15 amino acids long. The germline gives CDR1 LGHNA, CDR2 YNFKEQ. V lost 0 bases, J lost 6 bases, and 9 bases lay in between. The CDR3 region has the DNA TGTGCCAGCAGCCAAGATCTCGGAGTTAATTCACCCCTCCACTTT. Amino acid sequence: CASSQDLGVNSPLHF.

The chain carries TRBV15 and TRBJ2-7, with 10 bases fitting TRBD1. Unmatched junction bases numbered 5, after V lost 5 bases and J lost 4 bases. This CDR3 spans 14 amino acids. From germline, CDR1 is LNHNV and CDR2 YYDKDF (reference sequence). This chain's CDR3 is CATSFGTGVYEQYF. The CDR3 coding sequence is TGTGCCACCAGCTTTGGGACAGGGGTTTACGAGCAGTACTTC.

This chain connects TRBV28 to TRBJ1-2; TRBD1 might be the D (5 bases). CDR3 length equals 15 residues. In germline, CDR1 is MDHEN, CDR2 SYDVKM. Trimming cost V 6 bases and J 3 bases, with 17 bases left between them. The CDR3 here is CASRPRTPLDYGYTF. CDR3 bases: TGTGCCAGCAGACCTCGGACACCTCTAGACTATGGCTACACCTTC.

The CDR3 DNA reads TGCGCCAGCAGCTTGGGGGACAGGGACGCCGGGGAGCTGTTTTTT. Protein product: CASSLGDRDAGELFF. The rearrangement links TRBV5-1 to TRBJ2-2; 9 positions agree with TRBD1. Germline V CDR1 and CDR2: SGHRS, YFSETQ. The CDR3 extends over 15 amino acids. V was clipped by 0 bases and J by 6 bases; unmatched bases: 3.

The J gene is TRBJ2-7, the V gene TRBV29-1; D perhaps matches TRBD2 (5 bases). This CDR3 spans 13 amino acids. The germline V gene encodes CDR1 SQVTM and CDR2 ANQGSEA. V was pared by 3 bases and J by 5 bases, with 14 bases between. The CDR3 here is CSVERAETDEQYF. Written as DNA, the CDR3 is TGCAGCGTTGAGAGGGCCGAGACGGACGAGCAGTACTTC.

This clone was found once. The V gene is TRBV29-1, the J gene TRBJ2-7; 12 nucleotides match TRBD2. Germline values: CDR1 SQVTM, CDR2 ANQGSEA. J gave up 0 bases and V 6 bases, and 3 bases lay outside the gene matches. The CDR3 spans 14 residues. The CDR3 reads CSVAGLAGSYEQYF. The CDR3 region has the DNA TGCAGCGTCGCGGGACTAGCGGGCTCCTACGAGCAGTACTTC.

In its sample, this clone was seen once. This chain connects TRBV5-1 to TRBJ2-2; unclear D gene. The CDR3 runs to 13 residues. The ends were cut back, 1 base at V and 6 bases at J, with 7 bases in the middle. Germline CDR1 and CDR2: SGHRS and YFSETQ. CDR3 nucleotide sequence: TGCGCCAGCAGCTTGACGGTTGCCGGGGAGCTGTTTTTT. It translates to CASSLTVAGELFF.

In its sample, this clone was seen once. The chain joins TRBV6-1 to TRBJ1-1, with TRBD1 identical over 8 bases. The CDR3 contains 14 residues. CDR1 is MNHNS, CDR2 SASEGT, per germline. V shed 7 bases and J 3 bases; nucleotides not matched to a gene: 7. This CDR3 reads CASIIPTGDTEAFF. The CDR3, as DNA: TGTGCCAGCATTATACCGACAGGGGACACTGAAGCTTTCTTT.

The rearrangement joins TRBV27 to TRBJ2-7; 7 nucleotides line up with TRBD1. Germline loops: CDR1 MNHEY, CDR2 SMNVEV (reference sequence). This CDR3 region has 12 residues. Trimming cost V 6 bases and J 7 bases; bases outside gene matches: 6. The CDR3 coding sequence is TGTGCCAGCAGCCTGGACAGGAGGGAGCAGTACTTC. Protein: CASSLDRREQYF.

This rearrangement joins TRBV28 to TRBJ2-7; 7 bases fit TRBD2. Germline V CDR1 and CDR2: MDHEN, SYDVKM. The CDR3 is made up of 17 amino acids. The ends lost 2 bases at V and 1 base at J; junction bases unmatched: 11. DNA of the CDR3: TGTGCCAGCAGTTTACGCCGGAGCGCGGGAGATTCCTACGAGCAGTACTTC. Its translation: CASSLRRSAGDSYEQYF.